The T cell receptor beta chain described here comes from a study of PD-1 blockade in classical Hodgkin lymphoma. General observations from the study: Before treatment, complete responders showed about the same diversity as newly diagnosed patients. Significant TCR diversity gains by C4D1 occurred in CD4+ but not CD8+ cells.

Concerning this clone: Its target is not known.

Brentuximab vedotin exposure varied among the patients, all of whom had relapsed after autologous stem cell transplantation. The data were produced by immunoSEQ multiplex PCR, yet TCRdb's version contains in-frame clones alone and is incomplete. The sample holds around 10,000 clones, about 80% seen once. V gave up 0 bases and J gave up 1 base; unmatched junction bases: 3. Looked up from germline, CDR1 is KGHSH and CDR2 is LQKENI. This CDR3 is built from 16 residues. The clonotype comes from a human donor with classical Hodgkin lymphoma. The chain is built from TRBV18 and TRBJ2-1, with 7 nucleotides matching TRBD1. The sequenced sample was peripheral blood mononuclear cells (PBMCs), obtained before the second cycle of nivolumab. CDR3 DNA sequence: TGTGCCAGCTCACCACCGGGCAGGGGGTCCTACAATGAGCAGTTCTTC. It specifies CASSPPGRGSYNEQFF.